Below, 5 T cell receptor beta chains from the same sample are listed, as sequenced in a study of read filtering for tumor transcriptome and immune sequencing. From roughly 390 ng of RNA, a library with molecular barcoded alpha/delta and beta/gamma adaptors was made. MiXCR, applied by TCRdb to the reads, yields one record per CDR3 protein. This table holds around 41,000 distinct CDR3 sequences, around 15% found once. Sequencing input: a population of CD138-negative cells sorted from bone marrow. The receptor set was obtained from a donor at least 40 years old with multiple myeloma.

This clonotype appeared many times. The CDR3 loop is CATSETGRPTNTGELFF. The DNA for the CDR3 is TGTGCCACCAGTGAGACAGGCCGGCCGACGAACACCGGGGAGCTGTTTTTT. The chain combines TRBV24-1 with TRBJ2-2, with a tentative D call TRBD1 (6 bases). The CDR3 length is 17 residues. Looked up from germline, CDR1 is KGHDR and CDR2 is SFDVKD. V gave up 4 bases and J gave up 0 bases, with 14 bases separating them.

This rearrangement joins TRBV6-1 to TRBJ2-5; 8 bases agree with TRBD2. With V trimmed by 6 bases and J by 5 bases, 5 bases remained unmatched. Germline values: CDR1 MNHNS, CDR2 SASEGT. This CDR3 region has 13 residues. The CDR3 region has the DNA TGTGCCAGCAGCCGGACTAGCTGGGAGACCCAGTACTTC. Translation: CASSRTSWETQYF.

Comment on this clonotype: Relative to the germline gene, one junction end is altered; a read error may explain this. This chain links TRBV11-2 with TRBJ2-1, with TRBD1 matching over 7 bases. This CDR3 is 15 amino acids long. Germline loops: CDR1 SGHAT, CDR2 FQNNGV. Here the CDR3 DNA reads TGTGCCAGCAGCTTGGGACAGAGCGCCTACAATGAGCAGTCCTTC. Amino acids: CASSLGQSAYNEQSF.

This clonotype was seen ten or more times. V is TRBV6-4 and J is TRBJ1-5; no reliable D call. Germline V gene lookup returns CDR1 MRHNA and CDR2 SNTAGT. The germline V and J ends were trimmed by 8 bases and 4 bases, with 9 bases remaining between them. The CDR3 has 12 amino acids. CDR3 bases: TGTGCCAGCCCAATAGGGAATCAGCCCCAGCATTTT. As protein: CASPIGNQPQHF.

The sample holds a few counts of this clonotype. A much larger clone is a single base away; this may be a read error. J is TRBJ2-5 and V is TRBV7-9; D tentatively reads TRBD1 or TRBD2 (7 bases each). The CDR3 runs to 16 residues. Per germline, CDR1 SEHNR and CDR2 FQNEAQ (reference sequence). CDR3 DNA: TGTGCCAGCAGCCGAGGGGGCGGGGGACTTCAAGGGACCCAGTACTTC. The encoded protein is CASSRGGGGLQGTQYF.